A single sample is the source of the 9 T cell receptor beta chains below, sequenced in a study of identical twins. TCRdb ran MiXCR on the 5' RACE reads and lists one entry per CDR3 protein. The sample yields nearly 900,000 distinct CDR3 sequences, more than 9% seen once. The same specimen was also included in a second study, on yellow fever vaccine responses in identical twins.

Sequencing input: PBMCs. The receptor source for this set is a young woman in good health.

This clonotype was seen many times. The chain links TRBV4-1 to TRBJ2-3, with 8 bases aligning to TRBD2. This CDR3 region has 15 residues. Germline V CDR1 and CDR2: MGHRA, YSYEKL. V dropped 0 bases and J dropped 2; count of bases not matched to a gene: 1. The CDR3 sequence is CASSQELADTDTQYF. CDR3 nucleotide sequence: TGCGCCAGCAGCCAAGAACTAGCGGACACAGATACGCAGTATTTT.

This sequence joins TRBV27 and TRBJ2-7; TRBD2 matches 9 bases. The CDR3 is made up of 16 amino acids. Germline CDR1 and CDR2: MNHEY and SMNVEV (reference sequence). J gave up 0 bases and V 8 bases, and 11 bases lay outside the gene matches. In nucleotides, the CDR3 is TGTGCCAGCCTTCCTCTCAATAGCGGGAGCTCCTACGAGCAGTACTTC. This translates into CASLPLNSGSSYEQYF.

This clonotype has more than one count but fewer than ten. The chain employs TRBV20-1 and TRBJ2-4; 7 nucleotides match TRBD1. The CDR3 has 14 residues. The junction had 5 bases not matched to a gene; V was cut back by 6 bases and J by 0 bases. Germline CDR1 is DFQATT and CDR2 is SNEGSKA (reference sequence). DNA of the CDR3: TGCAGTGCCGGACAGGAACTAGCCAAAAACATTCAGTACTTC. Translated, it gives CSAGQELAKNIQYF.

The chain links TRBV10-3 to TRBJ2-2; TRBD1 matches 9 bases. Germline V gives CDR1 ENHRY, CDR2 SYGVKD. V trimming: 6 bases; J trimming: 6 bases; junction bases outside the gene matches: 5. The CDR3 spans 14 residues. The CDR3 DNA sequence: TGTGCCATCAGAGGCACAGGGGGCCCCGGGGAGCTGTTTTTT. As protein: CAIRGTGGPGELFF.

The table lists this clonotype with a few counts. The chain recombines TRBV12-3 or TRBV12-4 with TRBJ2-1; possibly TRBD1 for D (6 bases). Trimming took 7 bases from V and 9 from J, leaving 19 bases between them. CDR3 length equals 14 residues. In DNA form, the CDR3 reads TGTGCCAGCACCTTAGGGGGACCCCGCGGTGAGCAGTTCTTC. This encodes CASTLGGPRGEQFF.

This clonotype was detected many times. The V gene is TRBV6-1, the J gene TRBJ2-5; TRBD1 might be the D (5 bases). Per germline, CDR1 MNHNS and CDR2 SASEGT. V lost 5 bases and J 2 bases, leaving 12 bases between the germline ends. CDR3 length: 14 amino acids. CDR3 DNA sequence: TGTGCCAGCAGTCGAAGGACACCTCAAGAGACCCAGTACTTC. This sequence encodes CASSRRTPQETQYF.

The table lists this clonotype with a few counts. The chain is built from TRBV5-6 and TRBJ2-1, with D perhaps matching TRBD2 (6 bases). Germline-derived CDR1 and CDR2 are SGHDT and YYEEEE. This CDR3 is built from 15 residues. V lost 4 bases to trimming and J lost 5 bases, with 16 bases between them. The chain's CDR3 is CASSILAPDDNEQFF. Here the CDR3 DNA reads TGTGCCAGCAGCATACTAGCCCCAGACGACAATGAGCAGTTCTTC.

The chain recombines TRBV5-6 with TRBJ1-1; D possibly corresponds to TRBD1 (6 bases). The V gene's germline CDR1 is SGHDT and CDR2 YYEEEE. The V end was cut by 0 bases, the J end by 5 bases, with 17 bases between. CDR3 length equals 16 residues. CDR3 sequence reads: CASSLVFQGTPTEAFF. The CDR3 nucleotides are TGTGCCAGCAGCTTGGTGTTCCAGGGGACCCCAACTGAAGCTTTCTTT. The entire variable domain, with the rest obtained from reference TRBV5-6 and TRBJ1-1, is as follows: DAGVTQSPTHLIKTRGQQVTLRCSPKSGHDTVSWYQQALGQGPQFIFQYYEEEERQRGNFPDRFSGHQFPNYSSELNVNALLLGDSALYLCASSLVFQGTPTEAFFGQGTRLTVV.

The sample holds many counts of this clonotype. V is TRBV5-1 and J is TRBJ1-1; 10 nucleotides agree with TRBD1. After removal of 1 base from V and 5 bases from J, the junction contained 5 bases not matched to a gene. The germline CDR1 and CDR2 sequences are SGHRS and YFSETQ. The CDR3 length is 15 residues. CDR3 DNA sequence: TGCGCCAGCAGCTTGCCGGGGACAGGGGCTACTGAAGCTTTCTTT. This encodes CASSLPGTGATEAFF.